The entry below gives a single T cell receptor beta chain sequence along with its context. Its cognate antigen is unknown. Nashville, Tennessee was home to all donors, each a Caucasian adult. This record comes from a study of shared clonotypes between healthy human individuals. Regarding the study as a whole: Clonotype sharing among donors was thought likely to change with sequencing depth. The represented genetic and exposure-history diversity was limited by the small number of donors.

Unsorted PBMC contributed roughly 300 ng DNA, about 30,000 T cell genomes, to each replicate PCR. The protocol was immunoSEQ multiplex PCR, while the TCRdb copy is restricted to in-frame clones and leaves out a portion. Of a few hundred thousand clones in the sample, less than 80% were seen once. Germline CDR1 is SGDLS and CDR2 is YYNGEE. There are 14 residues in the CDR3. V was pared by 3 bases and J by 5 bases, with 6 bases of the junction left unmatched. The chain employs TRBV9 and TRBJ2-5, with 8 bases fitting TRBD2. The sequenced sample was PBMCs. The sequence was obtained from a woman aged 40 to 55 in good health. Some clones in this sample may be carry-over from other donors' samples. The DNA for the CDR3 is TGTGCCAGCAGCGAAAGCGGGAGTCTTGAGACCCAGTACTTC. Translating it yields CASSESGSLETQYF.